The 22 T cell receptor beta chains reported below all come from one sample, sequenced in a study of blood T cell repertoires in COVID-19. Profiling relied on immunoSEQ multiplex PCR, and the TCRdb table lists in-frame clones only, not all of them. There are approximately 280,000 clones in the sample; 75% to 90% occur only once, and 12% lies in the top ten. The source material was peripheral blood. Receptor source: a woman aged 60-70 years with acute or convalescent COVID-19.

The gene calls are TRBV5-1 and TRBJ2-1; no definite D call. The CDR3 contains 16 residues. V lost 0 bases and J 7 bases, leaving 17 bases between the germline ends. The V gene's germline CDR1 is SGHRS and CDR2 YFSETQ. The CDR3 coding sequence is TGCGCCAGCAGCTTGGAAAGCACAGCAACATCGAATGAGCAGTTCTTC. Amino acid sequence: CASSLESTATSNEQFF.

V is TRBV20-1 and J is TRBJ1-1; TRBD1 matches at 7 bases. Germline V lookup: CDR1 DFQATT, CDR2 SNEGSKA (reference sequence). CDR3 length equals 11 residues. With 6 bases clipped from V and 11 bases from J, the junction kept 9 bases outside the gene matches. The chain's CDR3 is CSARQQGLAFF. The CDR3 DNA follows: TGCAGTGCCCGTCAACAGGGGTTGGCTTTCTTT.

The rearrangement links TRBV18 to TRBJ2-1, with TRBD1 as a possible D gene (5 bases). Trimming cost V 2 bases and J 1 base, with 6 bases left between them. The germline CDR1 and CDR2 sequences are KGHSH and LQKENI. This CDR3 region has 14 residues. CDR3 sequence: CASSPRGSYNEQFF. The CDR3 nucleotides read TGTGCCAGCTCACCAAGGGGATCCTACAATGAGCAGTTCTTC.

The V and J genes are TRBV6-4 and TRBJ2-1, with 15 bases lining up with TRBD2. This CDR3 contains 21 residues. After removal of 0 bases from V and 0 bases from J, the junction contained 9 bases not matched to a gene. Looked up from germline, CDR1 is MRHNA and CDR2 is SNTAGT. The CDR3 nucleotides are TGTGCCAGCAGTGACTCTCGAGGGACTAGCGGGAGGATAGCCTCCTACAATGAGCAGTTCTTC. Translating gives CASSDSRGTSGRIASYNEQFF.

The J gene is TRBJ2-2, the V gene TRBV3-1 (or the pseudogene TRBV3-2); TRBD2 matches at 9 bases. The germline gives CDR1 LGHDT, CDR2 YNNKEL (reference sequence). The CDR3 is 17 amino acids. V trimming: 2 bases; J trimming: 6 bases; junction bases outside the gene matches: 10. CDR3: CASSQQPPGLAAGELFF. The CDR3 DNA reads as TGTGCCAGCAGCCAACAACCTCCGGGACTAGCCGCCGGGGAGCTGTTTTTT.

The sample holds a few counts of this clone. The chain carries TRBV10-2 and TRBJ1-5, with D tentatively TRBD1 (5 bases). Germline CDR1 and CDR2: WSHSY and SAAADI. Trimming took 7 bases from V and 6 from J, leaving 13 bases between them. There are 13 residues in the CDR3. The CDR3 is CASTGLPGQPQHF. CDR3 in DNA: TGCGCCAGCACAGGGTTACCGGGTCAGCCCCAGCATTTT.

V usage is TRBV28 and J usage is TRBJ2-5; 12 bases fit TRBD1. The ends lost 7 bases at V and 5 bases at J; junction bases unmatched: 5. Germline values: CDR1 MDHEN, CDR2 SYDVKM. The CDR3 is 14 residues long. The CDR3 DNA reads as TGTGCCAGCAATCCGGGACAGGGGGCCGAGACCCAGTACTTC. This encodes CASNPGQGAETQYF.

The chain combines TRBV28 with TRBJ1-5; the D is unclear. This CDR3 has 15 amino acids. V was clipped by 5 bases and J by 5 bases, with 16 bases between them. Germline V gene sequence: CDR1 MDHEN, CDR2 SYDVKM. This CDR3 reads CASSQTVEVDQPQHF. The CDR3 coding sequence is TGTGCCAGCAGTCAAACAGTTGAAGTCGATCAGCCCCAGCATTTT.

The chain recombines TRBV10-3 with TRBJ2-7, with 8 bases fitting TRBD1. V was pared by 2 bases and J by 3 bases, with 0 bases of the junction left unmatched. The CDR3 consists of 13 residues. Germline V gene data show CDR1 as ENHRY and CDR2 as SYGVKD. This CDR3 is CAISETGGYEQYF. The CDR3 DNA is TGTGCCATCAGTGAGACAGGGGGCTACGAGCAGTACTTC.

The J gene is TRBJ1-3, the V gene TRBV18; 7 nucleotides align to TRBD1. The V gene end was trimmed by 1 base and the J gene end by 4 bases; junction bases not matched to a gene: 10. Germline V lookup: CDR1 KGHSH, CDR2 LQKENI. The CDR3 spans 17 residues. This CDR3 is CASSPLTKGARGNTIYF. The CDR3 bases are TGTGCCAGCTCACCACTCACGAAGGGGGCAAGAGGAAACACCATATATTTT.

The rearrangement joins TRBV5-1 to TRBJ2-5, with 8 positions matching TRBD1. Per germline, CDR1 SGHRS and CDR2 YFSETQ. Unmatched junction bases numbered 10, after V lost 3 bases and J lost 0 bases. The CDR3 is 17 residues long. The CDR3: CASSSPPGQVYQETQYF. CDR3 coding DNA: TGCGCCAGCAGCTCCCCACCGGGACAGGTCTACCAAGAGACCCAGTACTTC.

V is TRBV24-1 and J is TRBJ2-1; perhaps TRBD2 as D (5 bases). V was trimmed by 4 bases and J by 7 bases, leaving 19 bases between them. CDR3 length: 16 residues. Germline CDR1 is KGHDR and CDR2 is SFDVKD. CDR3 residues: CATSDNLNGVGNEQFF. In DNA, the CDR3 is TGTGCCACCAGTGACAACCTGAACGGGGTTGGAAATGAGCAGTTCTTC.

This chain links TRBV9 with TRBJ2-7, with TRBD1 as a possible D gene (5 bases). Germline lookup yields CDR1 SGDLS and CDR2 YYNGEE. V lost 0 bases and J 6 bases, leaving 13 bases between the germline ends. This CDR3 spans 14 amino acids. In DNA form, the CDR3 reads TGTGCCAGCAGCGTAGGGGGCAGGATGGGCGAGCAGTACTTC. As protein: CASSVGGRMGEQYF. The whole variable domain, remainder taken from reference TRBV9 and TRBJ2-7, is DSGVTQTPKHLITATGQRVTLRCSPRSGDLSVYWYQQSLDQGLQFLIQYYNGEERAKGNILERFSAQQFPDLHSELNLSSLELGDSALYFCASSVGGRMGEQYFGPGTRLTVT.

This rearrangement joins TRBV18 to TRBJ1-1, with no clear D. V gave up 2 bases and J gave up 2 bases, with 12 bases separating them. The V gene's germline CDR1 is KGHSH and CDR2 LQKENI. The CDR3 is 15 amino acids. CDR3 protein: CASSPLFILNTEAFF. DNA of the CDR3: TGTGCCAGCTCACCATTGTTTATACTAAACACTGAAGCTTTCTTT. The variable domain in full, completed from reference TRBV18 and TRBJ1-1, reads NAGVMQNPRHLVRRRGQEARLRCSPMKGHSHVYWYRQLPEEGLKFMVYLQKENIIDESGMPKERFSAEFPKEGPSILRIQQVVRGDSAAYFCASSPLFILNTEAFFGQGTRLTVV.

The chain recombines TRBV5-4 with TRBJ2-1; 11 bases map to TRBD2. The germline gives CDR1 SGHNT, CDR2 YYREEE (reference sequence). V lost 4 bases, J lost 9 bases, and 12 bases stayed unmatched. CDR3 length: 16 amino acids. The CDR3 sequence is CASSLRTSGSPAEQFF. The CDR3 DNA reads TGTGCCAGCAGCCTGCGAACTAGCGGGAGCCCCGCTGAGCAGTTCTTC.

The V and J genes are TRBV24-1 and TRBJ2-1; 9 bases agree with TRBD2. Germline CDR1 and CDR2: KGHDR and SFDVKD. The J segment lost 0 bases and the V segment lost 0 bases, leaving 8 bases of the junction unmatched. CDR3 size: 19 residues. The CDR3 sequence: CATSDLGTSRDYSYNEQFF. DNA for the CDR3: TGTGCCACCAGTGATTTGGGGACTAGCCGCGATTACTCCTACAATGAGCAGTTCTTC.

This chain links TRBV5-4 with TRBJ1-2; D possibly corresponds to TRBD1 (6 bases). The length of the CDR3 is 16 residues. The ends were cut back, 1 base at V and 4 bases at J, with 17 bases in the middle. Germline V gene data show CDR1 as SGHNT and CDR2 as YYREEE (reference sequence). CDR3: CASSLSGGADLYGYTF. In DNA form, the CDR3 reads TGTGCCAGCAGCTTGTCTGGGGGGGCGGACCTCTATGGCTACACCTTC.

The chain links TRBV15 to TRBJ2-3, with TRBD2 matching over 11 bases. The CDR3 loop spans 16 amino acids. V lost 4 bases to trimming and J lost 3 bases; unmatched junction nucleotides: 6. Germline CDR1 is LNHNV and CDR2 is YYDKDF (reference sequence). This chain's CDR3 is CATSISGRASTDTQYF. The CDR3 DNA reads TGTGCCACCAGCATTAGCGGGAGGGCTTCTACAGATACGCAGTATTTT.

The CDR3 sequence is CASSFTPTGAQSNEQFF. The CDR3 region has the DNA TGTGCCAGCAGCTTTACACCTACAGGGGCCCAAAGTAATGAGCAGTTCTTC. The chain has TRBV11-2 and TRBJ2-1; 7 nucleotides agree with TRBD1. CDR3 size: 17 residues. Germline-derived CDR1 and CDR2 are SGHAT and FQNNGV. The ends lost 3 bases at V and 7 bases at J; junction bases unmatched: 15.

This clone occurred a few times. This chain uses TRBV28 with TRBJ1-1; 8 positions agree with TRBD1. Germline V gene lookup returns CDR1 MDHEN and CDR2 SYDVKM. This CDR3 is built from 15 residues. V dropped 5 bases and J dropped 5; count of bases not matched to a gene: 10. The CDR3 sequence: CASSMTGALGTEAFF. The DNA for the CDR3 is TGTGCCAGCAGTATGACAGGGGCCCTGGGGACTGAAGCTTTCTTT.

J is TRBJ1-5 and V is TRBV5-5, with 8 bases lining up with TRBD1. The trim removed 3 bases at V and 4 bases at J, leaving 3 bases unmatched. The CDR3 consists of 14 residues. Germline CDR1 reads SGHKS; CDR2 reads YYEKEE (reference sequence). The CDR3 DNA is TGTGCCAGCAGCTCCGGGACAGGTAATCAGCCCCAGCATTTT. Translated: CASSSGTGNQPQHF.

This clone was seen a handful of times. The V call is TRBV6-5, the J call TRBJ1-6; 7 nucleotides line up with TRBD1. Germline trimming cut 2 bases from V and 8 bases from J; bases unmatched to any gene: 3. CDR1 and CDR2 (germline): MNHEY, SVGAGI. This CDR3 comprises 14 residues. The CDR3: CASSYVTGDSPLHF. In DNA form, the CDR3 reads TGTGCCAGCAGTTACGTAACAGGGGATTCACCCCTCCACTTT.